This T cell receptor (beta chain) is from a study of T cells in localized non-small cell lung cancer. This clone was detected a few times. Antigen unknown. Regarding the study as a whole: Maximal T cell clonality occurred in uninvolved adjacent lung, with tumor ranking below it. Across samples, adjacent lung featured a median roughly 60 of the top 100 tumor clones. Sequencing was restricted to one tumor region; therefore, heterogeneity remains possible.

Trimming left V 8 bases short and J 3 bases short, with 13 bases between. Germline loops: CDR1 LGHNT, CDR2 FRNRAP. This CDR3 is 13 amino acids long. Method: immunoSEQ multiplex PCR; TCRdb's copy keeps in-frame clones and lacks some. The sample carries about 31,000 clones, 94% recorded once. This rearrangement joins TRBV12-5 to TRBJ2-5; possible D gene TRBD2, 5 bases. Sequenced material: peripheral blood, taken before any cancer treatment. This sequence was found in a woman between 35 and 70 years old with stage I lung adenocarcinoma. CDR3: CASTFRGKETQYF. Written as DNA, the CDR3 is TGTGCTAGTACCTTCCGGGGAAAAGAGACCCAGTACTTC.